The 3 T cell receptor beta chains reported below all come from one sample, sequenced in a study of T cell repertoires in cytomegalovirus infection. No antigen has been identified for these receptors. TCRdb ran MiXCR on the reads and lists one entry per CDR3 protein. The table has approximately 270,000 distinct CDR3 sequences, 20% to 25% seen once; the top ten hold under 25%. The specimen was cultured PBMCs, collected from culture after CMV antigen stimulation. The receptors derive from a human donor in good health (CMV status not recorded). Some clones in this sample may be carry-over from other donors' samples.

A few counts support this clonotype. V usage is TRBV4-2 and J usage is TRBJ1-6; 10 positions match TRBD1. Germline assignment: CDR1 LGHNA and CDR2 YNFKEQ. This CDR3 comprises 16 residues. V lost 0 bases, J lost 7 bases, and 3 bases stayed unmatched. Here the CDR3 DNA reads TGTGCCAGCAGCCAAGATATGGGACAGGGGAATTCACCCCTCCACTTT. It specifies CASSQDMGQGNSPLHF.

This clonotype was seen a few times. The chain uses TRBV6-1 and TRBJ2-4; D is perhaps TRBD1 (6 bases). Germline CDR1 and CDR2: MNHNS and SASEGT. Deletions cut 3 bases from V and 5 bases from J, with 17 bases between. This CDR3 spans 16 amino acids. Written as DNA, the CDR3 is TGTGCCAGCAGTGACTGGACAGAGATCGCCGAAAACATTCAGTACTTC. This gives the protein CASSDWTEIAENIQYF.

V usage is TRBV7-6 and J usage is TRBJ1-1; 7 positions agree with TRBD1. The CDR3 has 16 amino acids. The ends lost 4 bases at V and 3 bases at J; junction bases unmatched: 11. Looked up from germline, CDR1 is SGHVS and CDR2 is FNYEAQ. In nucleotides, the CDR3 is TGTGCCAGCAGCTCCCGACAGGGCGGAGCGGACACTGAAGCTTTCTTT. Its translation: CASSSRQGGADTEAFF.